The 10 T cell receptor beta chains below come from one sample, sequenced in a study of T cell changes during pregnancy in multiple sclerosis. Assay used: immunoSEQ multiplex PCR; TCRdb lists only in-frame clones, some missing. The sample includes tens of thousands of clones, roughly 89% seen only once; the top ten take 8%. The specimen was CD8+ T cells from peripheral blood mononuclear cells, collected in the first trimester of pregnancy. Receptor source: a female donor in good health, enrolled as a control in a pregnancy study.

The genes are TRBV6-1 and TRBJ2-7; 9 bases agree with TRBD1. This CDR3 is built from 15 residues. After removal of 9 bases from V and 7 bases from J, the junction contained 16 bases not matched to a gene. Germline lookup yields CDR1 MNHNS and CDR2 SASEGT. The CDR3 region is CASGRGGTGPGEQYF. The DNA for the CDR3 is TGTGCCAGTGGTAGGGGGGGGACAGGGCCGGGTGAGCAGTACTTC.

This chain joins TRBV10-3 and TRBJ1-1; no definite D call. Germline V gene sequence: CDR1 ENHRY, CDR2 SYGVKD. V gave up 5 bases and J gave up 0 bases, with 13 bases separating them. This CDR3 region has 15 residues. The CDR3 region is CAISTPRGMNTEAFF. The DNA for the CDR3 is TGTGCCATCAGTACGCCCCGAGGGATGAACACTGAAGCTTTCTTT.

The chain is built from TRBV4-3 and TRBJ1-2, with 7 bases lining up with TRBD1. The CDR3 spans 17 residues. Germline lookup yields CDR1 LGHNA and CDR2 YSLEER. V lost 2 bases, J lost 6 bases, and 15 bases stayed unmatched. This CDR3 is CASSQLDRVKFHDGYTF. CDR3 nucleotide sequence: TGCGCCAGCAGCCAACTCGACAGGGTCAAATTCCACGATGGCTACACCTTC.

The chain recombines TRBV7-9 with TRBJ1-4; TRBD1 is a possible D gene (6 bases). Germline assignment: CDR1 SEHNR and CDR2 FQNEAQ (reference sequence). This CDR3 contains 16 residues. Trimming took off 5 bases at V and 0 bases at J, with 13 bases between the two ends. This CDR3 is CASSINRQATNEKLFF. CDR3 in DNA: TGTGCCAGCAGCATTAATCGACAGGCAACTAATGAAAAACTGTTTTTT.

This chain joins TRBV27 and TRBJ2-7; D is ambiguous. Germline V gene lookup returns CDR1 MNHEY and CDR2 SMNVEV (reference sequence). The V and J ends lost 4 bases and 4 bases respectively, with 11 bases between them. The CDR3 covers 13 residues. The chain's CDR3 is CASSSGQIYEQYF. CDR3 bases: TGTGCCAGCAGTTCTGGGCAGATATACGAGCAGTACTTC.

V is TRBV28 and J is TRBJ2-3; a possible D gene is TRBD2 (5 bases). The V end lost 10 bases, the J end lost 2 bases, and 16 bases lay between the germline ends. Per the germline V gene, CDR1 is MDHEN and CDR2 is SYDVKM. The length of the CDR3 is 14 residues. CDR3 DNA: TGTGCCACCCGAGTAAGCGGAACCACAGATACGCAGTATTTT. Protein sequence: CATRVSGTTDTQYF.

The J gene is TRBJ2-7, the V gene TRBV19, with TRBD2 identical over 14 bases. CDR1 LNHDA and CDR2 SQIVND come from the germline V gene (reference sequence). The junction had 11 bases not matched to a gene; V was cut back by 5 bases and J by 2 bases. CDR3 length: 18 residues. CDR3: CASSLRTSGGPRAYEQYF. The DNA for the CDR3 is TGTGCCAGTAGTCTAAGGACTAGCGGGGGGCCCAGGGCCTACGAGCAGTACTTC.

V usage is TRBV19 and J usage is TRBJ1-2; 7 nucleotides line up with TRBD1. Unmatched junction bases numbered 17, after V lost 5 bases and J lost 5 bases. The CDR3 loop spans 17 amino acids. Germline CDR1 is LNHDA and CDR2 is SQIVND (reference sequence). CDR3 sequence reads: CASSDPDRSSGFYGYTF. In nucleotides, the CDR3 is TGTGCCAGTAGTGACCCGGACAGGTCATCGGGTTTTTATGGCTACACCTTC.

In this sample, this clone turned up once. The chain joins TRBV27 to TRBJ2-3, with no clear D. This CDR3 is 13 amino acids long. V was cut by 5 bases and J by 2 bases, with 8 bases left in between. Germline assignment: CDR1 MNHEY and CDR2 SMNVEV (reference sequence). Here the CDR3 DNA reads TGTGCCAGCAGTCCCCTTTCCACAGATACGCAGTATTTT. Its translation is CASSPLSTDTQYF.

The chain combines TRBV5-6 with TRBJ1-3; TRBD1 might be the D (5 bases). CDR1 SGHDT and CDR2 YYEEEE come from the germline V gene. The CDR3 totals 15 residues. V dropped 7 bases and J dropped 2 bases, with 16 bases sitting between them. The DNA of the CDR3 is TGTGCCAGCTCTGTAGGGGCAGGTCCTGGAAACACCATATATTTT. Its translation is CASSVGAGPGNTIYF.